This T cell receptor beta chain was sequenced for a study of blood T cell repertoires in COVID-19. Study context: Collection of acute and convalescent COVID-19 samples took place in the United States, Italy and Spain. Nucleic acid was either cDNA or gDNA, and it came from T cells, B-cell-depleted T cells, or PBMCs.

In the authors' methods: Reference gene primers were amplified, and this amplification served to estimate nucleated cell counts. Profiling relied on immunoSEQ multiplex PCR, and the TCRdb table lists in-frame clones only, not all of them. That table gives V, J and clone size, and the DNA gave D and trimming. The repertoire holds around 260,000 clones, with approximately 90% as singletons. Per the germline V gene, CDR1 is GTSNPN and CDR2 is SVGIG (reference sequence). The CDR3 consists of 13 residues. The V gene lost 3 bases and the J gene lost 7 bases, with 16 bases spanning the gap. The gene calls are TRBV30 and TRBJ2-7; D perhaps matches TRBD2 (5 bases). The TCR comes from a woman under 40 with COVID-19, enrolled during active disease. The sample comprised peripheral blood. DNA for the CDR3: TGTGCCTGGAGAGGAGGATCGCTCCAAGAGCAGTACTTC. This translates into CAWRGGSLQEQYF.